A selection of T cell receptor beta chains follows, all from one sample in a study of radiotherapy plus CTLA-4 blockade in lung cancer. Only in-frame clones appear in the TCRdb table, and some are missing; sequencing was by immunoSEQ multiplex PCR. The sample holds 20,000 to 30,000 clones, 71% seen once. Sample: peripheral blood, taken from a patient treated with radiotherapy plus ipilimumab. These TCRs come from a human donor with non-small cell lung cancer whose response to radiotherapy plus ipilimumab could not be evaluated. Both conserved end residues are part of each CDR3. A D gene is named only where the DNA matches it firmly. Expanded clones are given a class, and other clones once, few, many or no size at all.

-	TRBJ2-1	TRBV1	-	CTSSLRGRKNEQFF	TGCACCAGCAGCCTCAGGGGGCGGAAGAATGAGCAGTTCTTC
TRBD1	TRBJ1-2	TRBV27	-	CASSLRQGNYGYTF	TGTGCCAGCAGTTTAAGACAGGGTAACTATGGCTACACCTTC
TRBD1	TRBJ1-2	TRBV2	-	CASSDQAGGIGYTF	TGTGCCAGCAGTGACCAGGCAGGGGGTATTGGCTACACCTTC
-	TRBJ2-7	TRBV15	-	CATSRGVAPNEQYF	TGTGCCACCAGCAGAGGGGTAGCGCCTAATGAGCAGTACTTC
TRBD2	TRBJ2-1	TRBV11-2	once	CASSWTSGRSNEQFF	TGTGCCAGCAGCTGGACTAGCGGGAGATCCAATGAGCAGTTCTTC
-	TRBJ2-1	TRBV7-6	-	CASSLDASSYNEQFF	TGTGCCAGCAGCTTAGACGCGAGCTCCTACAATGAGCAGTTCTTC
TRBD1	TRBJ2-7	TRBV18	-	CASSLQEGQGYEQYF	TGTGCCAGCTCTCTACAAGAGGGACAGGGCTACGAGCAGTACTTC
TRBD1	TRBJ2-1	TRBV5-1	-	CASSPRTGGADEQFF	TGCGCCAGCAGCCCCCGGACAGGGGGCGCGGATGAGCAGTTCTTC
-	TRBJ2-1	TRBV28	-	CASHRRPYNEQFF	TGTGCCAGTCACCGGAGGCCGTACAATGAGCAGTTCTTC
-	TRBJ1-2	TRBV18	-	CASSPGLYGYTF	TGTGCCAGCTCACCAGGGCTCTATGGCTACACCTTC
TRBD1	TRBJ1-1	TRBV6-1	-	CASGGQLNTEAFF	TGTGCCAGCGGGGGACAGTTGAACACTGAAGCTTTCTTT
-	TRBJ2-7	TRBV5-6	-	CASSPGLTSTYEQYF	TGTGCCAGCAGCCCGGGACTGACGTCTACCTACGAGCAGTACTTC
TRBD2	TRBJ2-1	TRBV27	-	CASSEASGSYNEQFF	TGTGCCAGCAGCGAGGCTAGCGGGAGTTACAATGAGCAGTTCTTC
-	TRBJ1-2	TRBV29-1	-	CSVEDLAGAAGGYTF	TGCAGCGTTGAAGATCTGGCAGGGGCCGCCGGGGGCTACACCTTC
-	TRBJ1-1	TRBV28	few	CASSLHHAVNTEAFF	TGTGCCAGCAGTTTACACCACGCGGTGAACACTGAAGCTTTCTTT
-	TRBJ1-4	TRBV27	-	CASSLNPGQSTNEKLFF	TGTGCCAGCAGTTTAAACCCCGGACAGTCAACTAATGAAAAACTGTTTTTT
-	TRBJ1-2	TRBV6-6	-	CASSYSMAVNYGYTF	TGTGCCAGCAGTTACTCGATGGCGGTTAACTATGGCTACACCTTC
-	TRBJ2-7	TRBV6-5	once	CASSPGTHLREQYF	TGTGCCAGCAGCCCCGGGACACACCTCCGGGAGCAGTACTTC
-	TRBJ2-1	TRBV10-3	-	CAIWTGRESNEQFF	TGTGCCATCTGGACGGGACGGGAGTCGAATGAGCAGTTCTTC
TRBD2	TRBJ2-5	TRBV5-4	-	CASSPQASGRETQYF	TGTGCCAGCAGCCCTCAAGCTAGCGGGAGGGAGACCCAGTACTTC
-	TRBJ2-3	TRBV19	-	CASSMGRETDTQYF	TGTGCCAGTAGTATGGGCAGGGAAACAGATACGCAGTATTTT
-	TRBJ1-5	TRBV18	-	CASSLGDQPQHF	TGTGCCAGCTCTCTGGGAGATCAGCCCCAGCATTTT
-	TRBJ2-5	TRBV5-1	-	CASSFTGVGQETQYF	TGCGCCAGCAGCTTCACAGGAGTGGGCCAAGAGACCCAGTACTTC
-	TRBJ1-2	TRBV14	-	CASSQGQANYGYTF	TGTGCCAGCAGCCAGGGGCAGGCGAATTATGGCTACACCTTC
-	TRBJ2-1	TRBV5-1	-	CASSWAPPGVSYNEQFF	TGCGCCAGCAGCTGGGCCCCCCCAGGGGTGAGCTACAATGAGCAGTTCTTC
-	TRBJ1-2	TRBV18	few	CASSPVTHGGYTF	TGTGCCAGCTCACCAGTAACCCATGGCGGCTACACCTTC